These 13 T cell receptor beta chains originate from one sample sequenced in a study of blood T cell repertoires in COVID-19. Profiled with immunoSEQ multiplex PCR; TCRdb holds only in-frame clones, not every one. The repertoire holds 200,000 to 250,000 clones, about 86% seen once, with 3.1% in the top ten. The sample was PBMCs or T cells enriched from blood (not recorded which). Every receptor here comes from a woman aged 50 to 60 in a cohort exposed to, infected with or recovered from COVID-19 (not recorded which).

This clone turned up a few times. The rearrangement links TRBV5-8 to TRBJ2-7, with D possibly TRBD1 on 6 matching bases. Germline CDR1 is SGHTS and CDR2 is YDEGEE. V lost 6 bases, J lost 2 bases, and 15 bases lay in between. This CDR3 is 14 amino acids long. The CDR3 reads CASILQGPPYEQYF. The CDR3 nucleotides are TGTGCCAGCATCCTCCAGGGGCCACCCTACGAGCAGTACTTC.

In this sample, this clone turned up a few times. CDR3 sequence (DNA): TGTGCCAGCAGCCTAGGAAGGGGGTTGGCCCCTTTCATCGATGGCTACACCTTC. This codes for CASSLGRGLAPFIDGYTF. The V gene is TRBV7-3, the J gene TRBJ1-2; possibly TRBD1 for D (6 bases). The CDR3 is 18 amino acids. V lost 5 bases and J lost 6, with 28 bases in between. Germline lookup yields CDR1 SGHTA and CDR2 FQGTGA.

The chain combines TRBV7-2 with TRBJ1-5; 8 positions agree with TRBD1. V gave up 3 bases and J gave up 2 bases; unmatched junction bases: 0. The CDR3 sequence is 14 residues long. Germline V gene lookup returns CDR1 SGHTA and CDR2 FQGNSA. The CDR3 coding sequence is TGTGCCAGCAGCTTGACAGGGGGCAATCAGCCCCAGCATTTT. It encodes CASSLTGGNQPQHF.

The chain has TRBV6-1 and TRBJ2-5, with 10 bases fitting TRBD2. CDR3 size: 14 residues. Trimming at V came to 1 base and at J to 4 bases, leaving 0 bases not matched to a gene. The germline V gene encodes CDR1 MNHNS and CDR2 SASEGT. This chain's CDR3 is CASSEGTSGETQYF. For the CDR3, the DNA is TGTGCCAGCAGTGAAGGGACTAGCGGAGAGACCCAGTACTTC.

This clone was seen a handful of times. V gene TRBV18 combines with J gene TRBJ1-3, with 7 nucleotides matching TRBD1. The trim removed 5 bases at V and 2 bases at J, leaving 15 bases unmatched. Germline V gene sequence: CDR1 KGHSH, CDR2 LQKENI. The CDR3 length is 18 residues. The CDR3 region has the DNA TGTGCCAGCTCAGATCGGGCGACAGGGTCTCTCCCTGGAAACACCATATATTTT. It codes for CASSDRATGSLPGNTIYF.

The chain recombines TRBV9 with TRBJ1-2; D not resolved. Germline V CDR1 and CDR2: SGDLS, YYNGEE. Trimming shortened V by 0 bases and J by 7 bases, and 16 bases separated the two germline ends. The CDR3 has 15 amino acids. CDR3: CASSVVPDWSSGYTF. In DNA, the CDR3 is TGTGCCAGCAGCGTAGTGCCCGACTGGTCGAGTGGCTACACCTTC.

There are a few counts of this clone. The chain employs TRBV7-2 and TRBJ1-6, with 9 bases that match TRBD1. Germline CDR1 and CDR2: SGHTA and FQGNSA. The length of the CDR3 is 17 residues. J gave up 8 bases and V 1 base, and 9 bases lay outside the gene matches. CDR3 nucleotides: TGTGCCAGCAGCTTAGGGGGGACCGGGACAGGGTATTCACCCCTCCACTTT. Amino acids: CASSLGGTGTGYSPLHF.

The V gene is TRBV7-3, the J gene TRBJ1-2; 7 bases are shared with TRBD1. The CDR3 sequence is 13 residues long. Germline assignment: CDR1 SGHTA and CDR2 FQGTGA. V trimming: 5 bases; J trimming: 8 bases; junction bases outside the gene matches: 8. The CDR3 protein is CASSLDRDHGYTF. The CDR3 DNA sequence: TGTGCCAGCAGCCTAGACAGGGATCACGGCTACACCTTC.

The chain joins TRBV18 to TRBJ1-1; 7 bases fit TRBD1. The CDR3 loop spans 14 amino acids. After removal of 4 bases from V and 1 base from J, the junction contained 3 bases not matched to a gene. The germline gives CDR1 KGHSH, CDR2 LQKENI. CDR3 loop: CASSLRDRNTEAFF. The DNA of the CDR3 is TGTGCCAGCTCACTACGGGACAGGAACACTGAAGCTTTCTTT. Looking up the rest from reference TRBV18 and TRBJ1-1 gives the full variable domain: NAGVMQNPRHLVRRRGQEARLRCSPMKGHSHVYWYRQLPEEGLKFMVYLQKENIIDESGMPKERFSAEFPKEGPSILRIQQVVRGDSAAYFCASSLRDRNTEAFFGQGTRLTVV.

This chain links TRBV13 with TRBJ2-7; TRBD1 aligns across 7 bases. Germline V gene data show CDR1 as PRHDT and CDR2 as FYEKMQ (reference sequence). This CDR3 contains 16 residues. The trim removed 1 base at V and 4 bases at J, leaving 10 bases unmatched. The CDR3 DNA is TGTGCCAGCAGCTTAGTACAGGGGCTTGGGGGTTACGAGCAGTACTTC. It translates to CASSLVQGLGGYEQYF.

V is TRBV28 and J is TRBJ2-3; 7 bases line up with TRBD1. The germline V gene has CDR1 MDHEN and CDR2 SYDVKM. This CDR3 has 12 residues. This chain's CDR3 is CATGAGQYTQYF. Written as DNA, the CDR3 is TGTGCTACAGGGGCCGGTCAATATACGCAGTATTTT.

The chain couples TRBV7-8 to TRBJ1-1; 11 bases agree with TRBD1. Germline CDR1 SGHVS, CDR2 FQNEAQ. This CDR3 is built from 16 residues. V lost 5 bases, J lost 6 bases, and 11 bases stayed unmatched. In DNA, the CDR3 is TGTGCCAGCAGCACGCCGGACAGGGGGCGCGACCCTGAAGCTTTCTTT. The encoded protein is CASSTPDRGRDPEAFF.

This clone was seen just once. This rearrangement joins TRBV2 to TRBJ2-2; the match to TRBD2 covers 7 bases. The CDR3 has 14 amino acids. The V segment lost 8 bases and the J segment 4 bases; nucleotides outside the gene matches: 7. CDR1 and CDR2 from the germline V gene are SNHLY and FYNNEI. This CDR3 is CASRRGGVTGELFF. CDR3 bases: TGTGCCAGCCGTAGGGGAGGGGTCACCGGGGAGCTGTTTTTT.